A selection of T cell receptor beta chains follows, all from one sample in a study of cytomegalovirus exposure and HLA in healthy donors. Generated by immunoSEQ multiplex PCR, the TCRdb table keeps only in-frame clones and is missing some. Of about 170,000 clones in the sample, 65% to 90% were seen once. Specimen: PBMCs. The receptors derive from a male donor in good health and CMV-seronegative. CDR3s include the opening cysteine and the closing phenylalanine or tryptophan. The D gene is left open where the match is weak. Clone size, where shown, is once, few, many, or a class for clones that have expanded.

size	V	J	D	CDR3	DNA
few	TRBV13	TRBJ2-1	NA	CASSLAIYNEQFF	TGTGCCAGCAGCTTAGCCATCTACAATGAGCAGTTCTTC
NA	TRBV6-6	TRBJ2-3	NA	CASSYAGAGSDTQYF	TGTGCCAGCAGTTATGCGGGGGCAGGGTCAGATACGCAGTATTTT
NA	TRBV7-2	TRBJ1-1	NA	CASSPGLLFTEAFF	TGTGCCAGCAGCCCGGGACTGCTTTTCACTGAAGCTTTCTTT
NA	TRBV2	TRBJ2-6	NA	CASRRGAGANGLTF	TGTGCCAGTCGGCGGGGCGCTGGGGCCAACGGCCTGACTTTC
few	TRBV5-1	TRBJ1-1	TRBD1	CASSGRDRGNTEAFF	TGCGCCAGCAGCGGCCGGGACAGGGGGAACACTGAAGCTTTCTTT
NA	TRBV10-3	TRBJ1-1	TRBD1	CAISEDDRGNTEAFF	TGTGCCATCAGTGAGGACGACAGGGGGAACACTGAAGCTTTCTTT
NA	TRBV18	TRBJ2-7	TRBD1	CASSWTGSSYEQYF	TGTGCCAGCTCTTGGACAGGTAGTTCCTACGAGCAGTACTTC
NA	TRBV7-9	TRBJ2-7	NA	CASSLARSISEQYF	TGTGCCAGCAGCTTAGCACGGTCCATTTCCGAGCAGTACTTC
NA	TRBV11-2	TRBJ1-5	NA	CASSPNPRDQPQHF	TGTGCCAGCAGCCCGAACCCCAGGGATCAGCCCCAGCATTTT
NA	TRBV7-8	TRBJ1-1	TRBD1	CASSLNRGTEAFF	TGTGCCAGCAGCTTAAACAGGGGCACTGAAGCTTTCTTT
few	TRBV5-8	TRBJ1-1	NA	CASSLVTAPGYGTEAFF	TGTGCCAGCAGCTTGGTGACCGCGCCGGGTTACGGAACTGAAGCTTTCTTT
NA	TRBV28	TRBJ1-2	NA	CASSPPQGIYGYTF	TGTGCCAGCAGTCCGCCCCAGGGGATCTATGGCTACACCTTC
few	TRBV27	TRBJ2-7	NA	CASSLGGALSYEQYF	TGTGCCAGCAGTTTAGGGGGGGCCTTGTCCTACGAGCAGTACTTC
NA	TRBV6-1	TRBJ2-7	NA	CASSELDMLYEQYF	TGTGCCAGCAGTGAATTGGACATGCTCTACGAGCAGTACTTC
NA	TRBV14	TRBJ2-7	NA	CASSHRDSYEQYF	TGTGCCAGCAGCCATCGGGATTCCTACGAGCAGTACTTC
NA	TRBV11-3	TRBJ1-1	NA	CASSLGRYSEAFF	TGTGCCAGCAGCTTAGGCCGCTATTCTGAAGCTTTCTTT
NA	TRBV5-1	TRBJ2-4	NA	CASRTTVAKNIQYF	TGCGCCAGCAGAACCACGGTAGCCAAAAACATTCAGTACTTC
once	TRBV7-6	TRBJ2-1	TRBD2	CASSHQTSGAYNEQFF	TGTGCCAGCAGCCACCAAACTAGCGGCGCCTACAATGAGCAGTTCTTC
NA	TRBV18	TRBJ1-2	NA	CASSPPSGAAYGYTF	TGTGCCAGCTCACCACCGTCAGGGGCAGCGTATGGCTACACCTTC
few	TRBV7-9	TRBJ1-1	NA	CASSLGGLTEAFF	TGTGCCAGCAGCTTGGGGGGGCTCACTGAAGCTTTCTTT
NA	TRBV4-2	TRBJ2-3	TRBD2	CASSQSTGGSSSTDTQYF	TGTGCCAGCAGCCAATCCACGGGGGGTTCGTCGAGCACAGATACGCAGTATTTT
few	TRBV27	TRBJ1-3	NA	CASGRISGNTIYF	TGTGCCAGCGGCAGGATCTCTGGAAACACCATATATTTT
NA	TRBV6-6	TRBJ2-4	NA	CASSYGDLNIQYF	TGTGCCAGCAGTTACGGGGACTTAAACATTCAGTACTTC
once	TRBV10-3	TRBJ2-3	NA	CAISGASRTDTQYF	TGTGCCATCAGTGGGGCTAGCCGCACAGATACGCAGTATTTT
once	TRBV15	TRBJ1-3	NA	CATSRSFSPNTIYF	TGTGCCACCAGCAGATCTTTTTCCCCAAACACCATATATTTT
NA	TRBV6-1	TRBJ1-2	NA	CASSDWTATGLSYGYTF	TGTGCCAGCAGTGATTGGACAGCGACAGGATTAAGCTATGGCTACACCTTC
NA	TRBV19	TRBJ1-1	TRBD1	CASTTGGYTEAFF	TGTGCCAGTACCACAGGGGGGTACACTGAAGCTTTCTTT
NA	TRBV6-5	TRBJ1-5	NA	CASSRGGDQPQHF	TGTGCCAGCAGCCGGGGGGGCGATCAGCCCCAGCATTTT
NA	TRBV27	TRBJ1-5	NA	CASSPLMEGNQPQHF	TGTGCCAGCAGTCCCCTCATGGAGGGCAATCAGCCCCAGCATTTT
NA	TRBV2	TRBJ1-4	TRBD1	CASSEVGTVRNEKLFF	TGTGCCAGCAGTGAAGTGGGGACAGTACGGAATGAAAAACTGTTTTTT
NA	TRBV1	TRBJ1-2	NA	CTSSRGKDRGNYGYTF	TGCACCAGCAGCCGGGGAAAGGACAGGGGCAACTATGGCTACACCTTC
NA	TRBV5-1	TRBJ2-2	NA	CASSPGHPNTGELFF	TGCGCCAGCTCTCCGGGACACCCGAACACCGGGGAGCTGTTTTTT
NA	TRBV4-3	TRBJ1-2	TRBD1	CASSQSTGVNYGYTF	TGCGCCAGCAGCCAGTCGACAGGGGTCAACTATGGCTACACCTTC
NA	TRBV5-1	TRBJ2-5	NA	CASSLSRGGSRETQYF	TGCGCCAGCAGCTTGTCGAGGGGGGGGTCTCGAGAGACCCAGTACTTC
NA	TRBV6-1	TRBJ1-4	NA	CASCSRTNEKLFF	TGTGCCAGCTGTAGTCGTACTAATGAAAAACTGTTTTTT
NA	TRBV7-2	TRBJ1-2	NA	CASSYLQENYGYTF	TGTGCCAGCAGTTACCTACAGGAAAACTATGGCTACACCTTC
NA	TRBV29-1	TRBJ1-2	TRBD1	CSVIQGFNYGYTF	TGCAGCGTAATACAGGGGTTTAACTATGGCTACACCTTC
NA	TRBV10-3	TRBJ1-1	NA	CAISETEYTEAFF	TGTGCCATCAGTGAAACCGAGTACACTGAAGCTTTCTTT
NA	TRBV15	TRBJ2-7	TRBD2	CATRGLAGYEQYF	TGTGCCACCAGGGGACTAGCGGGTTACGAGCAGTACTTC
NA	TRBV18	TRBJ2-7	TRBD2	CASSPSGGLAYEQYF	TGTGCCAGCTCCCCCTCGGGAGGGTTGGCCTACGAGCAGTACTTC
NA	TRBV4-3	TRBJ1-1	NA	CASSQIRSGSRSDTEAFF	TGCGCCAGCAGCCAAATCCGTTCCGGGAGTCGGTCAGACACTGAAGCTTTCTTT
NA	TRBV19	TRBJ2-1	NA	CASSMAGTYNEQFF	TGTGCCAGTAGTATGGCGGGGACCTACAATGAGCAGTTCTTC
few	TRBV7-6	TRBJ2-2	NA	CASSLGTLTGELFF	TGTGCCAGCAGCTTAGGGACACTCACCGGGGAGCTGTTTTTT
NA	TRBV19	TRBJ1-5	TRBD1	CASSIGQGQNQPQHF	TGTGCCAGTAGCATAGGACAGGGCCAAAATCAGCCCCAGCATTTT
once	TRBV9	TRBJ1-1	NA	CASSGHNTEAFF	TGTGCCAGCAGCGGACACAACACTGAAGCTTTCTTT
NA	TRBV19	TRBJ2-7	TRBD1	CASSDRGSYEQYF	TGTGCCAGCAGCGACAGGGGCTCCTACGAGCAGTACTTC
NA	TRBV7-9	TRBJ2-4	TRBD1	CASSPLTRDRGFGKNIQYF	TGTGCCAGCAGCCCTTTGACCCGGGACAGGGGTTTTGGCAAAAACATTCAGTACTTC
NA	TRBV7-9	TRBJ2-7	TRBD1	CASSLAGTGGTEQYF	TGTGCCAGCAGCTTGGCCGGGACAGGGGGGACCGAGCAGTACTTC
NA	TRBV30	TRBJ1-5	TRBD1	CAWSADRGNQPQHF	TGTGCCTGGAGTGCTGACAGGGGTAATCAGCCCCAGCATTTT
NA	TRBV11-2	TRBJ1-6	NA	CASSLSSGGYSPLHF	TGTGCCAGCAGCTTATCATCCGGGGGGTATTCACCCCTCCACTTT
NA	TRBV5-1	TRBJ1-1	TRBD1	CASSMGQVNTEAFF	TGCGCCAGCAGCATGGGACAGGTGAACACTGAAGCTTTCTTT
NA	TRBV30	TRBJ1-2	TRBD1	CAWTGGNGYTF	TGTGCCTGGACAGGGGGTAATGGCTACACCTTC